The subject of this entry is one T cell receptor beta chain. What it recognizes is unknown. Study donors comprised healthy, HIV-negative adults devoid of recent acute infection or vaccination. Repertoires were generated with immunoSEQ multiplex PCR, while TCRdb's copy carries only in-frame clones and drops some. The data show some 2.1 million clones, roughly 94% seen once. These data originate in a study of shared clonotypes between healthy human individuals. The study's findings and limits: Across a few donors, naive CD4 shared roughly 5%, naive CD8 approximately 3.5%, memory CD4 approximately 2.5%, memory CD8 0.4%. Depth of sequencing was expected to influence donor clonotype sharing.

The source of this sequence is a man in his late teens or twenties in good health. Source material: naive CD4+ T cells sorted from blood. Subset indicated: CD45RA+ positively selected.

The CDR3: CASSIRTGDQYF. The CDR3 coding sequence is TGTGCCAGCAGCATCCGGACAGGGGATCAGTACTTC. The chain employs TRBV13 and TRBJ2-4; 9 positions agree with TRBD1. The V and J ends lost 5 bases and 12 bases, in that order; junction bases with no gene match: 5. The CDR3 runs 12 residues. The germline V gene encodes CDR1 PRHDT and CDR2 FYEKMQ (reference sequence).